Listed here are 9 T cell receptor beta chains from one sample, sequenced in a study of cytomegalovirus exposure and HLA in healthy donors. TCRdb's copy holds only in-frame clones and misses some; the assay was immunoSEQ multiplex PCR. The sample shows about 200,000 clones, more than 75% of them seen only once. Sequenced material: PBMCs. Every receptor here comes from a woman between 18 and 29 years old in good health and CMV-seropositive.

The CDR3: CASSPGTGLEAFF. DNA for the CDR3: TGTGCCAGCAGTCCCGGGACAGGACTTGAAGCTTTCTTT. This chain uses TRBV9 with TRBJ1-1; TRBD1 aligns across 8 bases. The CDR3 is 13 amino acids. V lost 5 bases to trimming and J lost 7 bases; unmatched junction nucleotides: 7. In germline, CDR1 is SGDLS, CDR2 YYNGEE.

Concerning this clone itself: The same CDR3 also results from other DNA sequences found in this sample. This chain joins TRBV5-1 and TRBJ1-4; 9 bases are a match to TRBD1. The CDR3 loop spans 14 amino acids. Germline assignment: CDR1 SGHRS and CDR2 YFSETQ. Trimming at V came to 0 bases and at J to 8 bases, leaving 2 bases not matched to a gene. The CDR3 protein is CASSLGQGGEKLFF. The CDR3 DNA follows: TGCGCCAGCAGCTTGGGACAGGGGGGAGAAAAACTGTTTTTT.

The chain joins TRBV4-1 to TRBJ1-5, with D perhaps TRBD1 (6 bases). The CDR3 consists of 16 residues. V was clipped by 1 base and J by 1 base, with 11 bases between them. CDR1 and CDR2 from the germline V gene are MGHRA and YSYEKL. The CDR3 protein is CASSQAGGRSNQPQHF. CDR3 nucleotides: TGCGCCAGCAGCCAAGCGGGGGGCAGAAGCAATCAGCCCCAGCATTTT.

The CDR3 reads CASSDGLAGSYEQYF. CDR3 nucleotides: TGTGCCAGCAGCGATGGACTAGCGGGATCCTACGAGCAGTACTTC. J is TRBJ2-7 and V is TRBV7-9; 12 bases line up with TRBD2. The germline V gene has CDR1 SEHNR and CDR2 FQNEAQ (reference sequence). V dropped 5 bases and J dropped 1; count of bases not matched to a gene: 3. This CDR3 has 15 amino acids.

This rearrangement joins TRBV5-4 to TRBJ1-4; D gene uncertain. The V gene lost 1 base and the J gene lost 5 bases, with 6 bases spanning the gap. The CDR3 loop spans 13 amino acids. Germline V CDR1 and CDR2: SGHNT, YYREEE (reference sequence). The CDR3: CASSLLINEKLFF. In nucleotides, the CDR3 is TGTGCCAGCAGCTTGCTTATAAATGAAAAACTGTTTTTT.

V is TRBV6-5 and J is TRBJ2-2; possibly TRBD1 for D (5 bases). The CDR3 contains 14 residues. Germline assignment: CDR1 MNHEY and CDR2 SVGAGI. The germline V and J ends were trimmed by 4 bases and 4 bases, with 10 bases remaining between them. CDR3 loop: CASSSSQGTGELFF. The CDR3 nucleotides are TGTGCCAGCAGTTCCTCGCAGGGCACCGGGGAGCTGTTTTTT.

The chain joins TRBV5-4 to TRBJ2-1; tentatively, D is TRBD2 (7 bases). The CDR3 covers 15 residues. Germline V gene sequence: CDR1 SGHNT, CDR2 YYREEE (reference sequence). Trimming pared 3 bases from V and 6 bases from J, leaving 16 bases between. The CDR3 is CASSSRGGDTNEQFF. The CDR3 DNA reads TGTGCCAGCAGCTCCCGAGGGGGGGATACCAATGAGCAGTTCTTC.

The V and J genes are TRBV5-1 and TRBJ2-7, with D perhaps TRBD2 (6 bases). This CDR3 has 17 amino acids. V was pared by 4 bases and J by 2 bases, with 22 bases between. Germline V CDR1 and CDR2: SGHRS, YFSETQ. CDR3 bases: TGCGCCAGCAGCCCACATCGGTGGCGGGAAAGCACCTACGAGCAGTACTTC. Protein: CASSPHRWRESTYEQYF.

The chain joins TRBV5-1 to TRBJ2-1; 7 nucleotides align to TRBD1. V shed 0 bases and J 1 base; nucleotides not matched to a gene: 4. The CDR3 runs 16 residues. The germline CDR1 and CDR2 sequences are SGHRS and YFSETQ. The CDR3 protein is CASSLGTGQSYNEQFF. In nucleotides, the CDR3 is TGCGCCAGCAGCTTGGGGACAGGTCAGTCCTACAATGAGCAGTTCTTC.